The source of this TCR beta chain is a study of T cells in Graves' hyperthyroidism and ophthalmopathy. The CDR3 regions of TCR beta were amplified from RNA transcripts. The primer set for the first-round RT-PCR of the TCR CDR3 was HTBI. TCRdb recomputed calls from the multiplex PCR reads with MiXCR, one row per CDR3 protein. The sample records 350,000 to 450,000 distinct CDR3 sequences, 17% being singletons. Trimming removed 0 bases from V and 0 bases from J; junction bases left unmatched: 8. CDR3 length: 17 residues. Per the germline V gene, CDR1 is DFQATT and CDR2 is SNEGSKA (reference sequence). General study results and limits: In blood, most of the thyroid clonotypes expanded above 0.001 were also present.

This clonotype was observed a few times. The antigen remains undetermined. Diagnosing involved the use of clinical symptoms, serum thyroxine and TRAb, thyroid ultrasound and orbital computed tomography. Sequencing was done on a sample of blood. The chain uses TRBV20-1 and TRBJ1-3; 7 bases map to TRBD1. The clonotype comes from a woman aged 25 to 39 with Graves' hyperthyroidism that later progressed to Graves' ophthalmopathy. The CDR3 reads CSAREGDSRSSGNTIYF. As DNA, the CDR3 is TGCAGTGCTAGAGAAGGGGACAGTCGGAGCTCTGGAAACACCATATATTTT.